These 16 T cell receptor beta chains came from one sample sequenced in a study of T cell repertoires in cytomegalovirus infection. TCRdb called the reads again in MiXCR, with one record for every CDR3 protein. The sample consists of 65,000 to 85,000 distinct CDR3 sequences, less than 30% of them appearing once. No antigen has been assigned to these receptors. Material: CD8+ T cells from cultured PBMCs, obtained from culture after CMV antigen stimulation. The source of these receptors is a human donor in good health (CMV status not recorded). Some clones in this sample may be carry-over from other donors' samples.

The chain combines TRBV9 with TRBJ1-1, with D possibly being TRBD1 (5 bases). The V end lost 2 bases, the J end lost 3 bases, and 8 bases lay between the germline ends. The CDR3 sequence is 13 residues long. Germline V gives CDR1 SGDLS, CDR2 YYNGEE. The DNA of the CDR3 is TGTGCCAGCAGCGTGAGCAGGGACACTGAAGCTTTCTTT. It specifies CASSVSRDTEAFF.

J is TRBJ1-2 and V is TRBV5-4, with 9 bases aligning to TRBD1. The CDR3 loop spans 14 amino acids. Germline CDR1 and CDR2: SGHNT and YYREEE (reference sequence). Germline trimming cut 4 bases from V and 8 bases from J; bases unmatched to any gene: 9. In DNA, the CDR3 is TGTGCCAGCAGCCAGGGACAGGGTCCGGAAGGCTACACCTTC. This gives the protein CASSQGQGPEGYTF.

Only a few counts were recorded for this clonotype. V and J are TRBV2 and TRBJ2-6; TRBD1 might be the D (5 bases). Trimming took 3 bases from V and 0 from J, leaving 9 bases between them. Germline assignment: CDR1 SNHLY and CDR2 FYNNEI. The CDR3 has 16 residues. The CDR3 loop is CASSDRVGSGANVLTF. The CDR3 coding sequence is TGTGCCAGCAGTGACAGGGTGGGCTCTGGGGCCAACGTCCTGACTTTC.

This clonotype was recorded many times. V and J are TRBV7-9 and TRBJ1-4; no clear D gene. This CDR3 is built from 17 residues. Germline V CDR1 and CDR2: SEHNR, FQNEAQ (reference sequence). V was cut by 5 bases and J by 6 bases, with 22 bases left in between. CDR3 in DNA: TGTGCCAGCAGCCCACTTGGGCGTGGGAGGGAAGATGAAAAACTGTTTTTT. Translated: CASSPLGRGREDEKLFF. Drawing the rest from reference TRBV7-9 and TRBJ1-4, the complete variable domain is DTGVSQNPRHKITKRGQNVTFRCDPISEHNRLYWYRQTLGQGPEFLTYFQNEAQLEKSRLLSDRFSAERPKGSFSTLEIQRTEQGDSAMYLCASSPLGRGREDEKLFFGSGTQLSVL.

This clonotype was observed a few times. A much more abundant neighbour one base away suggests this may be a read error. The chain recombines TRBV7-6 with TRBJ2-1; D possibly corresponds to TRBD1 (6 bases). Germline V lookup: CDR1 SGHVS, CDR2 FNYEAQ. CDR3 length equals 17 residues. Between the trimmed V and J ends, which lost 3 bases and 4 bases, there was a span of 19 bases. In DNA form, the CDR3 reads TGTGCCAGCAGCTTCCGGGGCAGGGGACAAGGGTACAATGAGCAGTTCTTC. Amino acid sequence: CASSFRGRGQGYNEQFF.

This chain connects TRBV10-2 to TRBJ2-7, with 8 nucleotides matching TRBD2. Germline-derived CDR1 and CDR2 are WSHSY and SAAADI. J was trimmed by 3 bases and V by 7 bases; bases with no gene match: 2. The CDR3 has 12 residues. CDR3 bases: TGCGCCAGCAACGGGGGGGGCTACGAGCAGTACTTC. Translating it yields CASNGGGYEQYF.

The gene calls are TRBV9 and TRBJ2-1; 12 nucleotides align to TRBD2. V lost 0 bases and J lost 9; bases outside the gene matches: 10. The CDR3 is made up of 17 amino acids. Per the germline V gene, CDR1 is SGDLS and CDR2 is YYNGEE. CDR3 nucleotide sequence: TGTGCCAGCAGCGTAGAGGCGACTAGCGGGAGAGGGGGTGAGCAGTTCTTC. It is translated as CASSVEATSGRGGEQFF.

Ten or more counts support this clonotype. This rearrangement joins TRBV20-1 to TRBJ2-1; the match to TRBD1 covers 10 bases. Losses at the gene ends were 3 bases for V and 10 bases for J; bases not matched to a gene: 9. This CDR3 is built from 14 residues. CDR1 is DFQATT and CDR2 is SNEGSKA in the germline V gene (reference sequence). The CDR3 region has the DNA TGCAGTGCTAGTTTGGGACAGGGGAGGTGGGAGCAGTTCTTC. Encoded protein: CSASLGQGRWEQFF.

This rearrangement joins TRBV30 to TRBJ2-7; no clear D gene. The CDR3 consists of 13 residues. Trimming left V 3 bases short and J 6 bases short, with 15 bases between. Per the germline V gene, CDR1 is GTSNPN and CDR2 is SVGIG (reference sequence). The CDR3 protein is CAWSLLGMAEQYF. The CDR3, as DNA: TGTGCCTGGAGCCTACTGGGTATGGCCGAGCAGTACTTC.

The sample holds many counts of this clonotype. The rearrangement joins TRBV4-3 to TRBJ1-6; perhaps TRBD1 as D (5 bases). V lost 5 bases and J lost 4, with 15 bases in between. The CDR3 extends over 16 amino acids. Germline CDR1 and CDR2: LGHNA and YSLEER. CDR3: CASSAYQGSYNSPLHF. CDR3 DNA sequence: TGCGCCAGCAGCGCCTACCAGGGCAGTTATAATTCACCCCTCCACTTT.

This chain joins TRBV5-1 and TRBJ1-1, with TRBD1 identical over 8 bases. The CDR3 sequence is 20 residues long. V lost 4 bases, J lost 0 bases, and 20 bases stayed unmatched. Germline CDR1 is SGHRS and CDR2 is YFSETQ. The CDR3 nucleotides read TGCGCCAGCAGCCCTTACCCCAGGGGGCTATCCTCCGATATGAACACTGAAGCTTTCTTT. Translation gives CASSPYPRGLSSDMNTEAFF.

CDR3 sequence reads: CASSGRDNLMVYEQYF. The CDR3 DNA reads TGTGCCAGCAGCGGGCGGGACAACCTCATGGTCTACGAGCAGTACTTC. The chain carries TRBV14 and TRBJ2-7; D could derive from TRBD1 or TRBD2 (6 bases each). This CDR3 has 16 residues. Germline V CDR1 and CDR2: SGHDN, FVKESK. V was pared by 5 bases and J by 3 bases, with 20 bases between.

This clonotype occurred a few times. The rearrangement joins TRBV11-2 to TRBJ2-2; 10 positions match TRBD1. Germline CDR1 reads SGHAT; CDR2 reads FQNNGV. The CDR3 runs to 16 residues. J gave up 6 bases and V 5 bases, and 9 bases lay outside the gene matches. The DNA of the CDR3 is TGTGCCAGCAGCCCTCGGGGACAGGGGATTCCCGGGGAGCTGTTTTTT. Translated: CASSPRGQGIPGELFF.

This clonotype was observed a handful of times. The gene calls are TRBV27 and TRBJ1-3; tentative D call: TRBD1 (6 bases). CDR1 and CDR2 from the germline V gene are MNHEY and SMNVEV (reference sequence). The CDR3 spans 16 residues. Between the trimmed V and J ends, which lost 5 bases and 3 bases, there was a span of 17 bases. The CDR3 nucleotides are TGTGCCAGCAGTACCCAATGGGGGGCGGGTGGAAACACCATATATTTT. Translation gives CASSTQWGAGGNTIYF.

The V and J genes are TRBV6-1 and TRBJ2-7, with 9 bases matching TRBD1. In germline, CDR1 is MNHNS, CDR2 SASEGT. There are 15 residues in the CDR3. The trim removed 2 bases at V and 5 bases at J, leaving 7 bases unmatched. Written as DNA, the CDR3 is TGTGCCAGCAGTGAAATCGGTCGGGACAGGGACGAGCAGTACTTC. The encoded protein is CASSEIGRDRDEQYF.

The gene calls are TRBV19 and TRBJ2-7; D not resolved. Per the germline V gene, CDR1 is LNHDA and CDR2 is SQIVND (reference sequence). Trimming took 3 bases from V and 2 from J, leaving 14 bases between them. This CDR3 comprises 15 residues. CDR3 DNA: TGTGCCAGTAGTATGGGTCCAGGCGGCCCCTACGAGCAGTACTTC. This sequence encodes CASSMGPGGPYEQYF.